The 3 T cell receptor beta chains reported below all come from one sample, sequenced in a study of CD8+CD57+ T cells in acquired aplastic anemia. Profiling of TCR beta VDJ combinations and CDR3 sequences used genomic DNA as template. Via MiXCR, TCRdb re-called the reads, giving one row per CDR3 protein. The data hold 33,000 or so distinct CDR3 sequences, with around 80% observed a single time. Material: sorted CD4+, CD8+, or CD8+CD57+ T cells (not recorded which) from PBMCs. These receptors were obtained from a human donor in good health, serving as a control.

The J gene is TRBJ2-7, the V gene TRBV9, with D tentatively TRBD1 or TRBD2 (5 bases each). The CDR3 totals 15 residues. Per germline, CDR1 SGDLS and CDR2 YYNGEE. Trimming removed 0 bases from V and 7 bases from J, with 17 bases in between. Here the CDR3 DNA reads TGTGCCAGCAGCGTAGACGGGACGCCCCTGGAAGAGCAGTACTTC. Its translation is CASSVDGTPLEEQYF.

The chain carries TRBV2 and TRBJ2-1, with 7 bases lining up with TRBD1. The J segment lost 1 base and the V segment lost 7 bases, leaving 7 bases of the junction unmatched. From germline, CDR1 is SNHLY and CDR2 FYNNEI. CDR3 length: 15 residues. The CDR3 DNA is TGTGCCAGCACCCGACAGGGATCGTCCTACAATGAGCAGTTCTTC. Translated: CASTRQGSSYNEQFF.

This clonotype is medium-sized in the sample. Here the CDR3 DNA reads TGTGCCACCAGCAACCCCGGGACAGGGAGGCGCTCCAACTATGGCTACACCTTC. Translation gives CATSNPGTGRRSNYGYTF. This chain connects TRBV15 to TRBJ1-2; the match to TRBD1 covers 9 bases. Germline V CDR1 and CDR2: LNHNV, YYDKDF (reference sequence). V was clipped by 4 bases and J by 2 bases; unmatched bases: 14. The CDR3 consists of 18 residues.